This T cell receptor beta chain is from a study of shared T cell receptors in the human thymus. This table comes from immunoSEQ multiplex PCR, and its TCRdb copy is limited to in-frame clones, with some not included. In the table there are about 380,000 clones, over 90% of which are singletons. The CDR3 loop spans 16 amino acids. J lost 0 bases, V lost 6 bases, and 4 bases had no gene match. Germline V gene sequence: CDR1 LGHNT, CDR2 FRNRAP. The specimen sequenced was thymocytes. This chain links TRBV12-5 with TRBJ2-2, with 10 nucleotides matching TRBD2. This TCR came from a human donor. Here the CDR3 DNA reads TGTGCTAGTGGCCCCGGACTAGCGGCGAACACCGGGGAGCTGTTTTTT. This gives the protein CASGPGLAANTGELFF.